This T cell receptor (beta chain) was recorded in a study of T cell responses to AZD1222 COVID-19 vaccine. Study results and limitations: Reports indicate that nearly half of spike-specific TCRs are directed at unmutated variant regions.

Points on this clone: Antigen unknown.

Only in-frame clones appear in the TCRdb table, and some are missing; sequencing was by immunoSEQ multiplex PCR. The sample consists of about 110,000 clones, 92% of them appearing once. This TCR was recovered from an adult who received the AZD1222 COVID-19 vaccine. The sequencing used peripheral blood, collected 28 days after the second AZD1222 dose.

CDR3 sequence: CASSYSGSREDTQYF. The CDR3 region has the DNA TGTGCCAGCAGTTACTCCGGGAGCCGCGAAGATACGCAGTATTTT. V gene TRBV6-5 combines with J gene TRBJ2-3, with D possibly being TRBD2 (6 bases). CDR3 length: 15 residues. CDR1 is MNHEY and CDR2 is SVGAGI in the germline V gene. V shed 0 bases and J shed 5 bases, with 12 bases lying between them.